The clone carrying this T cell receptor beta chain was counted only a few times. The antigen is not known. The sample comes from a study of beta chain features in type 1 diabetes. General study findings and limits: In every one of the four CD4+ subsets, TCRB CDR3s were moderately but significantly shorter in Type 1 diabetes patients. Patients with type 1 diabetes showed fewer VDJ junction insertions and more deletions.

The isolated RNA, all of it, was reverse transcribed, so expressed TCRB transcripts were what got sequenced. The protocol was immunoSEQ multiplex PCR, while the TCRdb copy is restricted to in-frame clones and leaves out a portion. The sample yields fewer than 350,000 clones, about 15% seen once. Trimming cost V 0 bases and J 6 bases; bases outside gene matches: 11. Germline CDR1 is SGHRS and CDR2 is YFSETQ. The CDR3 contains 17 residues. V gene TRBV5-1 combines with J gene TRBJ2-3; 9 bases fit TRBD2. Sequencing input: naive CD4+ T cells from blood. This sequence originates from a man aged 18 to 30 with type 1 diabetes. The CDR3 protein is CASSLAGRLAGQDTQYF. The CDR3, as DNA: TGCGCCAGCAGCTTGGCCGGTCGTCTAGCGGGACAGGATACGCAGTATTTT.